The next 3 T cell receptor beta chains were all read from a single sample in a study of OX40 agonist ivuxolimab in advanced cancers. Profiled with immunoSEQ multiplex PCR; TCRdb holds only in-frame clones, not every one. The sample records 60,000 to 75,000 clones, 91% being singletons. The sequenced sample was CD4+ or CD8+ T cells sorted from blood, obtained in a trial of the OX40 agonist ivuxolimab. The receptors derive from an adult with an advanced solid tumor such as melanoma, head and neck, liver or kidney cancer.

The chain links TRBV7-3 to TRBJ2-3; 9 bases fit TRBD2. V was pared by 2 bases and J by 5 bases, with 8 bases of the junction left unmatched. The CDR3 is 16 amino acids. Germline V gene sequence: CDR1 SGHTA, CDR2 FQGTGA. As DNA, the CDR3 is TGTGCCAGCAGCTTACTTGCGGGAGGGCGAGGAGATACGCAGTATTTT. It yields the protein CASSLLAGGRGDTQYF.

The chain carries TRBV29-1 and TRBJ2-7, with D maybe TRBD1 (5 bases). The germline V gene has CDR1 SQVTM and CDR2 ANQGSEA. V was pared by 4 bases and J by 4 bases, with 17 bases between. The CDR3 has 14 residues. DNA of the CDR3: TGCAGCGTTGTAACGGACAAAGGAAAGTACGAGCAGTACTTC. Amino acids: CSVVTDKGKYEQYF.

Notes on this clone: Compared with germline, one end of the junction differs, possibly owing to a read error. The chain couples TRBV7-7 to TRBJ2-3; D not certain. The CDR3 is made up of 14 amino acids. Germline V lookup: CDR1 SSHAT, CDR2 FNYEAQ (reference sequence). The CDR3 nucleotides are TGTGCTAGCAGCTTAGGTGGGAATACAGATACGCAGTATTTT. This gives the protein CASSLGGNTDTQYF.